The sequence of this TCR beta chain was determined in a study of response to subunit inactivated influenza vaccine. V lost 0 bases to trimming and J lost 5 bases, with 17 bases between them. The length of the CDR3 is 16 residues. Germline-derived CDR1 and CDR2 are DFQATT and SNEGSKA (reference sequence). TCRdb re-called the RT-PCR reads through MiXCR, storing one row per CDR3 protein. This table holds more than 450,000 distinct CDR3 sequences, over 9% found once. A further study also used this sample, focusing on T cells expressing NK-cell markers. In that study: Synthesis of TCR beta cDNA relied on 5'RACE template switching carrying UMIs. Obtained from sorted CD3+CD56+NKG2C+, CD3+CD56+NKG2C- and CD3+CD56-NKG2C+ T cells were the TCR beta repertoires. HCMV seropositivity characterized most of the eight sequenced donors, and seronegativity one. Dominant NKG2C+ clonotypes accounted for about 1.0-8% of CD8+ T cells in about 6 donors. Also leading the CD3+CD56-NKG2C+ fraction in a handful of donors were these clonotypes.

This clonotype originated in a man aged 50-60 years who received an inactivated influenza vaccine. The chain uses TRBV20-1 and TRBJ2-1; maybe TRBD2 (6 bases). This specimen was PBMCs from blood, taken on the day of vaccination. CDR3: CSARDLETSNNNEQFF. Written as DNA, the CDR3 is TGCAGTGCTAGAGATTTGGAGACTAGTAATAACAATGAGCAGTTCTTC.